There are many counts of the clone carrying this TCR beta chain. As yet, its antigen is unknown. The CDR3 sequence is 15 residues long. In germline, CDR1 is MGHRA, CDR2 YSYEKL. Between the trimmed V and J ends, which lost 3 bases and 4 bases, there was a span of 15 bases. This record comes from a study of T cell repertoires in cytomegalovirus infection. TCRdb independently ran MiXCR on the reads; one entry per CDR3 protein. The sample lists more than 45,000 distinct CDR3 sequences; roughly 20% were seen once. Findings of the study overall: In two of eight donors, the top clonotype was HLA-C-restricted CMV-specific. Using cumulative public TCR beta family frequency, the authors identified those who carried CMV together with the relevant HLA.

This material consisted of CD8+ T cells from cultured PBMCs, taken from culture after CMV antigen stimulation. This TCR was recovered from a human donor in good health (CMV status not recorded). Some clones in this sample may be carry-over from other donors' samples. The chain uses TRBV4-1 and TRBJ1-1, with D maybe TRBD1 (5 bases). The CDR3: CASSHHTVGGTEAFF. The CDR3 DNA follows: TGCGCCAGCAGCCACCACACGGTCGGGGGCACTGAAGCTTTCTTT.